What follows is one T cell receptor (beta chain) and its context. The data belong to a study of cytomegalovirus exposure and HLA in healthy donors. Primers: 60 Vbeta forward and 13 Jbeta reverse. TCRdb's table, derived via immunoSEQ multiplex PCR, lists solely in-frame clones and lacks some. This sample carries more than 85,000 clones, roughly 80% of them seen once, and the ten largest clones take 1.3%. Germline CDR1 SGHNT, CDR2 YYREEE (reference sequence). The CDR3 is 14 amino acids. V shed 4 bases, J shed 3 bases, and the junction held 6 bases outside the gene matches. Healthy bone marrow donors made up the donor group. Donors were nominally healthy when sampled, though unrecorded immune exposures were likely.

This receptor was obtained from a woman aged 25 to 45 in good health and CMV-seronegative. The chain links TRBV5-4 to TRBJ2-7, with 8 positions matching TRBD2. What was sequenced was PBMCs. The CDR3 DNA reads as TGTGCCAGCAGCGCAGCGGGAGAGTACTACGAGCAGTACTTC. Amino acid sequence: CASSAAGEYYEQYF.